Presented here are 8 T cell receptor beta chains from one specimen sequenced in a study of blood T cells in healthy people across ages. Through a sample-barcoded 5' primer and a J-beta primer mix, a second PCR was run for 7 to 11 cycles. TCRdb re-called the 5' RACE reads with MiXCR, one entry per CDR3 protein. The sample lists roughly 800,000 distinct CDR3 sequences, roughly 50% seen once, with approximately 20% in the top ten. The sample consisted of blood. All receptors derive from a man aged 30 to 39 in good health.

The J gene is TRBJ2-5, the V gene TRBV5-6, with 8 bases lining up with TRBD1. Trimming took 4 bases from V and 4 from J; bases not matched to a gene: 9. CDR3 length: 15 amino acids. Germline CDR1 SGHDT, CDR2 YYEEEE. Here the CDR3 reads CASSRRTGWSETQYF. In nucleotides, the CDR3 is TGTGCCAGCAGCCGCCGGACAGGGTGGTCAGAGACCCAGTACTTC.

This chain connects TRBV4-3 to TRBJ2-1; weak D call: TRBD1 (6 bases). This CDR3 is built from 14 residues. V lost 4 bases to trimming and J lost 7 bases, with 14 bases between them. Looked up from germline, CDR1 is LGHNA and CDR2 is YSLEER. CDR3 coding DNA: TGCGCCAGCAGCCCGATACAGGGTTCAAATGAGCAGTTCTTC. Its protein product is CASSPIQGSNEQFF.

Only a few counts were recorded for this clonotype. The genes are TRBV6-6 and TRBJ2-3, with a tentative D call TRBD2 (6 bases). Germline loops: CDR1 MNHNY, CDR2 SVGAGI (reference sequence). The CDR3 is made up of 16 amino acids. V gave up 6 bases and J gave up 5 bases, with 21 bases separating them. This chain's CDR3 is CASSVRGDPLGDTQYF. The CDR3 DNA reads as TGTGCCAGCAGCGTTCGCGGGGACCCTTTGGGAGATACGCAGTATTTT.

The gene calls are TRBV5-1 and TRBJ2-3; 8 nucleotides agree with TRBD2. The CDR3 loop spans 13 amino acids. V shed 5 bases, J shed 5 bases, and the junction held 4 bases outside the gene matches. Germline V CDR1 and CDR2: SGHRS, YFSETQ. CDR3 sequence: CASRSGGGDTQYF. The CDR3 DNA follows: TGCGCCAGCAGGTCCGGGGGGGGAGATACGCAGTATTTT.

The J gene is TRBJ2-1, the V gene TRBV13, with 11 bases that match TRBD2. The germline V gene encodes CDR1 PRHDT and CDR2 FYEKMQ (reference sequence). This CDR3 region has 18 residues. After removal of 0 bases from V and 10 bases from J, the junction contained 14 bases not matched to a gene. DNA for the CDR3: TGTGCCAGCAGCTTAGGCCGACTGACTAGCGGGAACCGAAGGGAGCAGTTCTTC. Protein: CASSLGRLTSGNRREQFF. The variable domain in full, completed from reference TRBV13 and TRBJ2-1, reads AAGVIQSPRHLIKEKRETATLKCYPIPRHDTVYWYQQGPGQDPQFLISFYEKMQSDKGSIPDRFSAQQFSDYHSELNMSSLELGDSALYFCASSLGRLTSGNRREQFFGPGTRLTVL.

This chain links TRBV4-3 with TRBJ2-1, with 11 bases aligning to TRBD2. Per the germline V gene, CDR1 is LGHNA and CDR2 is YSLEER. The CDR3 consists of 17 residues. The J segment lost 5 bases and the V segment lost 0 bases, leaving 6 bases of the junction unmatched. As DNA, the CDR3 is TGCGCCAGCAGCCAAGATAGTCAACTAGCGGGAGACAATGAGCAGTTCTTC. It specifies CASSQDSQLAGDNEQFF.

The chain links TRBV27 to TRBJ2-3; D is unresolved. This CDR3 spans 13 amino acids. Trimming took off 4 bases at V and 2 bases at J, with 7 bases between the two ends. The germline V gene has CDR1 MNHEY and CDR2 SMNVEV (reference sequence). As DNA, the CDR3 is TGTGCCAGCAGTTGGGCTTACACAGATACGCAGTATTTT. Translation gives CASSWAYTDTQYF.

The rearrangement uses TRBV4-2 and TRBJ1-6, with TRBD1 matching 9 bases. Germline V lookup: CDR1 LGHNA, CDR2 YNFKEQ. With V trimmed by 2 bases and J by 9 bases, 5 bases remained unmatched. The CDR3 extends over 15 amino acids. CDR3 in DNA: TGTGCCAGCAGCCAATCCAGGGACAGGGCTTCACCCCTCCACTTT. It specifies CASSQSRDRASPLHF.